This T cell receptor (beta chain) was found in a study of Ad26.COV2.S vaccination and SARS-CoV-2 variants. Study information: Intramuscular Ad26.COV2.S doses were given once or twice, 56 days apart.

Between the trimmed V and J ends, which lost 4 bases and 13 bases, there was a span of 18 bases. Germline V lookup: CDR1 SGHNT, CDR2 YYREEE (reference sequence). The CDR3 contains 13 residues. Here immunoSEQ multiplex PCR was the method, and the copy in TCRdb shows in-frame clones only, minus some. The sample has approximately 480,000 clones, approximately 88% seen once. Documented treatment: roughly 20 received Ad26.COV2.S at low or high dose, single or two shots; roughly five received placebo; per-sample allocation not given. At day 63 after the first vaccine or placebo injection, samples were drawn.

This chain joins TRBV5-4 and TRBJ2-1; D remains unclear. The specimen comprised peripheral blood, sampled in a trial of Ad26.COV2.S vaccine versus placebo. The TCR comes from a person aged 18-60 years who received the Ad26.COV2.S COVID-19 vaccine or a placebo. This chain's CDR3 is CASSPDPQMTQFF. Here the CDR3 DNA reads TGTGCCAGCAGCCCGGACCCACAGATGACCCAGTTCTTC.